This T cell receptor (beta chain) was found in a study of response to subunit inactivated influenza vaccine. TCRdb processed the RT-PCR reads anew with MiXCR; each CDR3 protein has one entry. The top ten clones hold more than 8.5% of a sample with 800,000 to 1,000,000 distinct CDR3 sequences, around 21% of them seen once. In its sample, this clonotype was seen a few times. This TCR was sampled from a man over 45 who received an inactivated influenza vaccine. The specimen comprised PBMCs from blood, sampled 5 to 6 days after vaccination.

The CDR3 reads CASSFLRTGGAGPYEQYF. In DNA, the CDR3 is TGTGCCAGCAGTTTTCTCCGGACAGGGGGCGCAGGTCCCTACGAGCAGTACTTC. The rearrangement joins TRBV12-3 or TRBV12-4 to TRBJ2-7; the match to TRBD1 covers 11 bases. The CDR3 length is 18 residues. The junction had 12 bases not matched to a gene; V was cut back by 3 bases and J by 2 bases.